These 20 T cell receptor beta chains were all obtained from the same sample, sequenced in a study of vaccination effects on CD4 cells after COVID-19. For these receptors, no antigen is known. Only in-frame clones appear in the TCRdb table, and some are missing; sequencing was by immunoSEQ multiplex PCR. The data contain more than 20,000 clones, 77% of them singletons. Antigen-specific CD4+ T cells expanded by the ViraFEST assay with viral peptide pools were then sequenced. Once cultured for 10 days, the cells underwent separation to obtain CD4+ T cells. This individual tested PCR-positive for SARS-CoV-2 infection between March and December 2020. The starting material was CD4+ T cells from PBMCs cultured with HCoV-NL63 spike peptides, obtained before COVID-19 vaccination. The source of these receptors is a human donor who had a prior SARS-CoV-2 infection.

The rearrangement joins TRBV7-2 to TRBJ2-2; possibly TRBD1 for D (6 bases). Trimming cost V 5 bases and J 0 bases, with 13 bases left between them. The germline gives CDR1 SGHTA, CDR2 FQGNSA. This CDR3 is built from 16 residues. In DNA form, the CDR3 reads TGTGCCAGCAGCCCCCACAGGGTATCGAACACCGGGGAGCTGTTTTTT. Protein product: CASSPHRVSNTGELFF.

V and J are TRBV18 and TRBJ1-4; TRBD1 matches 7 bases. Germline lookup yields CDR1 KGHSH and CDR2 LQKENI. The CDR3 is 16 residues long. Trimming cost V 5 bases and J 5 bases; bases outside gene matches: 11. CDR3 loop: CASSARSGTENEKLFF. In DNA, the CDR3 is TGTGCCAGCTCAGCCAGATCCGGGACAGAGAATGAAAAACTGTTTTTT.

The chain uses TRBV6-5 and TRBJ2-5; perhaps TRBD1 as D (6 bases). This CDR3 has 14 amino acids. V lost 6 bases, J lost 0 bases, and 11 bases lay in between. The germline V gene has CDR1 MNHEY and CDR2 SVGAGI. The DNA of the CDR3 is TGTGCCAGCAGCAACAGGGTTTACCAAGAGACCCAGTACTTC. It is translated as CASSNRVYQETQYF.

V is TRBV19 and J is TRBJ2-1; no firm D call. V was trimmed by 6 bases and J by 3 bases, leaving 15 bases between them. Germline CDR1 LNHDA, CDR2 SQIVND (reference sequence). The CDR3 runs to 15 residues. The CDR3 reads CASRENGRNYNEQFF. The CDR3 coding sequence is TGTGCCAGTAGAGAGAACGGAAGGAACTACAATGAGCAGTTCTTC. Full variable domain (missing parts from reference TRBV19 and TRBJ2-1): DGGITQSPKYLFRKEGQNVTLSCEQNLNHDAMYWYRQDPGQGLRLIYYSQIVNDFQKGDIAEGYSVSREKKESFPLTVTSAQKNPTAFYLCASRENGRNYNEQFFGPGTRLTVL.

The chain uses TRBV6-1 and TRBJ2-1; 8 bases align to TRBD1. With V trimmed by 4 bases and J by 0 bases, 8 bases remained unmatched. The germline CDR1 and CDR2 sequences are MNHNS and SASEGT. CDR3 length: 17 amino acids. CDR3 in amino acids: CASSGTGRSSSYNEQFF. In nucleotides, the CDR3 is TGTGCCAGCAGTGGGACAGGGAGGTCGAGCTCCTACAATGAGCAGTTCTTC.

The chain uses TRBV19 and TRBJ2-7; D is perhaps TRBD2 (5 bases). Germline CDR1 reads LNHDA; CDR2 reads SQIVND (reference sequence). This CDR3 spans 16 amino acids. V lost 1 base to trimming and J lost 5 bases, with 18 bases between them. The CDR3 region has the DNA TGTGCCAGTAGTATAGCGGCGGGCTCCGCCGCCAACGAGCAGTACTTC. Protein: CASSIAAGSAANEQYF.

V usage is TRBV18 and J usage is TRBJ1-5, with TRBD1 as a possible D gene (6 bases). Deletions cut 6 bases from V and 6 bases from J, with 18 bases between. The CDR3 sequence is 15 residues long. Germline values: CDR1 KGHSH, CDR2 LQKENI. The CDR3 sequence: CASSKTGGGPQPQHF. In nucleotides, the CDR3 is TGTGCCAGCTCCAAAACGGGGGGGGGCCCTCAGCCCCAGCATTTT. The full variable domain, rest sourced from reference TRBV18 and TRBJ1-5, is NAGVMQNPRHLVRRRGQEARLRCSPMKGHSHVYWYRQLPEEGLKFMVYLQKENIIDESGMPKERFSAEFPKEGPSILRIQQVVRGDSAAYFCASSKTGGGPQPQHFGDGTRLSIL.

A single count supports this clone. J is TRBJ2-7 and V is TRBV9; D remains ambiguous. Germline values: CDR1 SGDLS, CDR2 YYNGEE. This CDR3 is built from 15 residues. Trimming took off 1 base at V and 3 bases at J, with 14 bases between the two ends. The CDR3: CASSVTPDAHYEQYF. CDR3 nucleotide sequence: TGTGCCAGCAGCGTAACCCCGGACGCCCACTACGAGCAGTACTTC.

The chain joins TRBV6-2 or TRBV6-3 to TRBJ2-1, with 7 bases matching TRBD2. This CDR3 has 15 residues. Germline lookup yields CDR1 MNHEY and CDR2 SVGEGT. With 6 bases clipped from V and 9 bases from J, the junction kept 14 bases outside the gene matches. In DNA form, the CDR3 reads TGTGCCAGCAGCAGAGGCGGGAGCAAAACGGGTGAGCAGTTCTTC. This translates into CASSRGGSKTGEQFF.

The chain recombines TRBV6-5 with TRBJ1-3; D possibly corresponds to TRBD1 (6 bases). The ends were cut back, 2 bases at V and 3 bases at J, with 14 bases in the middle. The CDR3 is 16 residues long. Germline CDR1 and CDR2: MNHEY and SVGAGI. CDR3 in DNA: TGTGCCAGCAGTTACAACCCAGGGGTTGGTGGAAACACCATATATTTT. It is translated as CASSYNPGVGGNTIYF.

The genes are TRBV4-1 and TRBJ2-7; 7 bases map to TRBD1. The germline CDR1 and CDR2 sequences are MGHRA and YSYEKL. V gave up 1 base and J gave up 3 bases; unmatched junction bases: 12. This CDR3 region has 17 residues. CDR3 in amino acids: CASSQGSAPGGYYEQYF. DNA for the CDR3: TGCGCCAGCAGCCAAGGGTCCGCGCCAGGGGGTTACTACGAGCAGTACTTC.

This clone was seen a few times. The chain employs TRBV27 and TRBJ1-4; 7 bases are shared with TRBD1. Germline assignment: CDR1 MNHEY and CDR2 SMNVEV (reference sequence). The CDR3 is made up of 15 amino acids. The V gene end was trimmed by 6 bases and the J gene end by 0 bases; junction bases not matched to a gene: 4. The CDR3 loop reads CASRPQGATNEKLFF. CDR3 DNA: TGTGCCAGCAGACCTCAGGGGGCAACTAATGAAAAACTGTTTTTT.

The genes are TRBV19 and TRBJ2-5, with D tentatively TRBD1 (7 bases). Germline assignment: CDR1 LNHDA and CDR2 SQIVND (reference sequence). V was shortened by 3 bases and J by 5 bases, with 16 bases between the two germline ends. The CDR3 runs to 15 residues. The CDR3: CASSIRRAGGETQYF. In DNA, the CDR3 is TGTGCCAGTAGTATCCGCAGGGCAGGGGGGGAGACCCAGTACTTC.

The DNA for the CDR3 is TGTGCCAGCAGCTTAAGGGACAGGGGCCACGAGCAGTACTTC. It is translated as CASSLRDRGHEQYF. The V and J genes are TRBV7-2 and TRBJ2-7; 10 bases agree with TRBD1. The germline V gene has CDR1 SGHTA and CDR2 FQGNSA. The CDR3 length is 14 residues. The junction had 3 bases not matched to a gene; V was cut back by 2 bases and J by 5 bases.

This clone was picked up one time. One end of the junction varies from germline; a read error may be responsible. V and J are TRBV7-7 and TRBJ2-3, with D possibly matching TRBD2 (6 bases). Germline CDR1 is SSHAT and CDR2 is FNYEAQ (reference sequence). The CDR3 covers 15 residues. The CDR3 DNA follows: TGTGCTAGCAGCTTACTTAGGACTACCACAGATACGCAGTATTTT. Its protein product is CASSLLRTTTDTQYF.

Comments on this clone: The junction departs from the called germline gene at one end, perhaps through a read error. CDR3 in DNA: TGTGCCAGCAGCCTAAGACAGGGGATACAACTCTCCTTC. The encoded protein is CASSLRQGIQLSF. The chain employs TRBV3-1 (or the pseudogene TRBV3-2) and TRBJ2-7; 8 bases map to TRBD1. Germline V lookup: CDR1 LGHDT, CDR2 YNNKEL (reference sequence). The CDR3 has 13 amino acids.

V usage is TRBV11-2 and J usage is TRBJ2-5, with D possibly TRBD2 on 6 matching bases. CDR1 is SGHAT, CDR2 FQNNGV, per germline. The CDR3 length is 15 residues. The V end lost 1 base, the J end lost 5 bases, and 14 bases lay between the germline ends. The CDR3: CASSLGAAGLETQYF. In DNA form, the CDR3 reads TGTGCCAGCAGCTTAGGGGCGGCGGGGCTCGAGACCCAGTACTTC.

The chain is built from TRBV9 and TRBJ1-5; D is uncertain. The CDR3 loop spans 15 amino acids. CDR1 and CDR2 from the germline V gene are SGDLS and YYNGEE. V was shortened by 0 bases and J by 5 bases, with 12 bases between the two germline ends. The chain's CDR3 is CASSVDPSLDQPQHF. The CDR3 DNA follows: TGTGCCAGCAGCGTAGATCCATCCCTAGATCAGCCCCAGCATTTT.

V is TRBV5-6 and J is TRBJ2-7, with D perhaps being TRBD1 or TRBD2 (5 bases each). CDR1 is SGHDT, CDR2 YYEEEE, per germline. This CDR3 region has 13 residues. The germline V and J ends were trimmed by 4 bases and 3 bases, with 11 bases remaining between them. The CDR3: CASSLRDVYEQYF. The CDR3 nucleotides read TGTGCCAGCAGCCTCCGGGACGTCTACGAGCAGTACTTC.

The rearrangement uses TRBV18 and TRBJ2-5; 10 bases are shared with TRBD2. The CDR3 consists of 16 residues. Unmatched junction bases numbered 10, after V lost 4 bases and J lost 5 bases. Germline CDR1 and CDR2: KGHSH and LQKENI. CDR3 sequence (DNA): TGTGCCAGCTCACTTAGTCCCGGGACTAGCGCCGAGACCCAGTACTTC. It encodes CASSLSPGTSAETQYF.